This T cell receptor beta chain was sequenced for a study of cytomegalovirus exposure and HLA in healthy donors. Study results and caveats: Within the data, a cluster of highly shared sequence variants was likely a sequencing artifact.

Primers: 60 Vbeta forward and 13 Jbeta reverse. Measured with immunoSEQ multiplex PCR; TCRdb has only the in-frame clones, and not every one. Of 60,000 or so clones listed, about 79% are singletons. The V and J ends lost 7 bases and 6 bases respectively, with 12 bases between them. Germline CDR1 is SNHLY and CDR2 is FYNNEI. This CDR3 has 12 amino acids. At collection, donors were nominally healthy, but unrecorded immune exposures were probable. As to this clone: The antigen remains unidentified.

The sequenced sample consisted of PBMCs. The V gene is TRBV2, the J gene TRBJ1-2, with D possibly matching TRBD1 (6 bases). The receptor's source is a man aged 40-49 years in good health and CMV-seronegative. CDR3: CASTRTEHGYTF. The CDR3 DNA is TGTGCCAGCACCCGGACAGAGCATGGCTACACCTTC.